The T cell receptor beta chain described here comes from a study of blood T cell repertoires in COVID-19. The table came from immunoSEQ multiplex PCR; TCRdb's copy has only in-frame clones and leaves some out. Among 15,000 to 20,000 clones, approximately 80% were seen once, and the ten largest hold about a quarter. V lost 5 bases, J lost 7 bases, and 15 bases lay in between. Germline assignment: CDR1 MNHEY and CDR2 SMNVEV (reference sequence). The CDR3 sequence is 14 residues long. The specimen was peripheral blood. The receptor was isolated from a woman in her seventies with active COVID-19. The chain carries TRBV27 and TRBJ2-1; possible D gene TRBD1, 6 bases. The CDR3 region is CASSILYRENEQFF. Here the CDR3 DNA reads TGTGCCAGCAGTATATTATACAGGGAAAATGAGCAGTTCTTC.